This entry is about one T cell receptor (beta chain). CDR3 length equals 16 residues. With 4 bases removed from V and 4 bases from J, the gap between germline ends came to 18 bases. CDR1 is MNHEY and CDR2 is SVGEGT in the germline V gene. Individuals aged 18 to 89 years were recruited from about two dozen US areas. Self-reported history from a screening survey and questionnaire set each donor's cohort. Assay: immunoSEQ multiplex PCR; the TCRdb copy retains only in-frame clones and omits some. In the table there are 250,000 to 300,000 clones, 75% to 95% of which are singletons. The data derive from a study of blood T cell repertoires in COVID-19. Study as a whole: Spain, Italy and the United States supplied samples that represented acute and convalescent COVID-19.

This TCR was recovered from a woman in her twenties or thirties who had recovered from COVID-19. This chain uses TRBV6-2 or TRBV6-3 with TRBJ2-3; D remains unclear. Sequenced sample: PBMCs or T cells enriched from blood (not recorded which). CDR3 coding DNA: TGTGCCAGCAGTTCCCTTACAGCCCTTTGGCCAGATACGCAGTATTTT. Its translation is CASSSLTALWPDTQYF.